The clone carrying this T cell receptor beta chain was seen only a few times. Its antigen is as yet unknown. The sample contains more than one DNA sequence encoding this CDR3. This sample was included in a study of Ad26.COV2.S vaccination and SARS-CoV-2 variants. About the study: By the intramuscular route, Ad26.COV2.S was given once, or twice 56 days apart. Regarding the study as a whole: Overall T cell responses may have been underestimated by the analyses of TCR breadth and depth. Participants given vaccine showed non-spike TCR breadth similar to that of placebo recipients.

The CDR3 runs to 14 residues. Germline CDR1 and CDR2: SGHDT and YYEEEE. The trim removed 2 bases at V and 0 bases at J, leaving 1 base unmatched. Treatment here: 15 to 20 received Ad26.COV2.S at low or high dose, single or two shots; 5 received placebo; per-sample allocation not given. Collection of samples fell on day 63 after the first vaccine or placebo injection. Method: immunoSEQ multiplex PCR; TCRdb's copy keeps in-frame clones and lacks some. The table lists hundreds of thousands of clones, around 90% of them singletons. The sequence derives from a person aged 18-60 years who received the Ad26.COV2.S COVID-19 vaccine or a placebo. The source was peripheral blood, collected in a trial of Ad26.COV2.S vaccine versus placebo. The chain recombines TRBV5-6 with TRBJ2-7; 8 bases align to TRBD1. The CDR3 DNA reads TGTGCCAGCAGCTTTGGGACAGGCTCCTACGAGCAGTACTTC. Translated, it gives CASSFGTGSYEQYF.